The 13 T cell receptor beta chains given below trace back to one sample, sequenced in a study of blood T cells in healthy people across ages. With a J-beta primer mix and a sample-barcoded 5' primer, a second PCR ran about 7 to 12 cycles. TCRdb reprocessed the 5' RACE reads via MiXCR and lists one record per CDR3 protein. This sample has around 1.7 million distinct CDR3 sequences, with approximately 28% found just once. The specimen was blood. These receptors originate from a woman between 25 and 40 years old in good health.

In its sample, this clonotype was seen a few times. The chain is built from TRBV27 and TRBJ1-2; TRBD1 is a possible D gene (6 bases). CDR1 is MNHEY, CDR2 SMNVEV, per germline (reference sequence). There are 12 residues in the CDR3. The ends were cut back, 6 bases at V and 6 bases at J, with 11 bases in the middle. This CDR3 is CASSNYRDGYTF. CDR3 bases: TGTGCCAGCAGCAACTACAGGGATGGCTACACCTTC.

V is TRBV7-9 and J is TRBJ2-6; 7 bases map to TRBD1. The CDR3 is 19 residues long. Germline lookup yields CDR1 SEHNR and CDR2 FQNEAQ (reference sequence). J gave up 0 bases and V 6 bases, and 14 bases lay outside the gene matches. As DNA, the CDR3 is TGTGCCAGCAGTTACAGAGGACAGGCGATTTACTCTGGGGCCAACGTCCTGACTTTC. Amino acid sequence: CASSYRGQAIYSGANVLTF.

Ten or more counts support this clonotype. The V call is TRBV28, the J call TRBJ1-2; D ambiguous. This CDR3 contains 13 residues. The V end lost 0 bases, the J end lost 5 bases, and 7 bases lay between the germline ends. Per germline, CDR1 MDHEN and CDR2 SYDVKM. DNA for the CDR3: TGTGCCAGCAGTTTATGGGCAGCTTATGGCTACACCTTC. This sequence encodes CASSLWAAYGYTF.

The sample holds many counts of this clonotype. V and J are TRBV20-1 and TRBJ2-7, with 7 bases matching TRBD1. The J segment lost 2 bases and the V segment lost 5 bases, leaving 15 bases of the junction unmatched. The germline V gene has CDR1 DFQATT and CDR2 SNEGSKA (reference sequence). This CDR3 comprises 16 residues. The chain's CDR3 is CSARKAGTDVTYEQYF. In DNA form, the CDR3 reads TGCAGTGCTCGTAAAGCCGGGACAGATGTCACCTACGAGCAGTACTTC.

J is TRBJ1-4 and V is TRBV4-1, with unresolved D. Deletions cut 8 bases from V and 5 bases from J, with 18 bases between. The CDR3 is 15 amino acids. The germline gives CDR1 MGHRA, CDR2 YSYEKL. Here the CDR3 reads CASESIPAQNEKLFF. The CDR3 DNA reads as TGCGCCAGCGAATCTATTCCGGCCCAAAATGAAAAACTGTTTTTT.

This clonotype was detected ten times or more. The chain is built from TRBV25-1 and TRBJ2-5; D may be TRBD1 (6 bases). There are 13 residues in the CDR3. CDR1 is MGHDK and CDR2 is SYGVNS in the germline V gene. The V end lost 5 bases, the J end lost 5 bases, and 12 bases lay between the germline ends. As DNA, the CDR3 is TGTGCCAGCAGTAAAACCAGGGGTGAGACCCAGTACTTC. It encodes CASSKTRGETQYF.

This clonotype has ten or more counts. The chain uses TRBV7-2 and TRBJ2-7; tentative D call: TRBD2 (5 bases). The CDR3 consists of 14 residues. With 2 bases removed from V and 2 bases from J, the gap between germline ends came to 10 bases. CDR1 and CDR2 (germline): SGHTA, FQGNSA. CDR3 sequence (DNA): TGTGCCAGCAGCTTACCGGAGGCACCCTACGAGCAGTACTTC. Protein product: CASSLPEAPYEQYF.

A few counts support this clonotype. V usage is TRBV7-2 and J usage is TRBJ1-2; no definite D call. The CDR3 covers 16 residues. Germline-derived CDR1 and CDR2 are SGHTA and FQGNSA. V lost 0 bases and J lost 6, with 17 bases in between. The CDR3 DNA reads TGTGCCAGCAGCTTAGCAGCACAAACTATAGGTGATGGCTACACCTTC. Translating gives CASSLAAQTIGDGYTF.

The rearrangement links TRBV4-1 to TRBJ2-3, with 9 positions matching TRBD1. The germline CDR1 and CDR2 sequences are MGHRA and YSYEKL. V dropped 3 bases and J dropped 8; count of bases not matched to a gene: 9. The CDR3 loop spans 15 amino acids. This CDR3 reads CASSQSQGAAATQYF. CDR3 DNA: TGCGCCAGCAGCCAGTCACAGGGGGCAGCGGCTACGCAGTATTTT.

CDR3 coding DNA: TGTGCCAGCAGCGTACTCGACGGAGGGTTATCCTACGAGCAGTACTTC. Translation: CASSVLDGGLSYEQYF. The gene calls are TRBV7-9 and TRBJ2-7; perhaps TRBD2 as D (6 bases). V lost 5 bases, J lost 1 base, and 18 bases lay in between. The CDR3 totals 16 residues. Per the germline V gene, CDR1 is SEHNR and CDR2 is FQNEAQ (reference sequence).

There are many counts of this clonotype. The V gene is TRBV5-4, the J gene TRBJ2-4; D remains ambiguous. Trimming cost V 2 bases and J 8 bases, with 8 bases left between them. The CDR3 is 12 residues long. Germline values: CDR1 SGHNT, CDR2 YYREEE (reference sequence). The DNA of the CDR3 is TGTGCCAGCAGCTTCGCAGTTTACATTCAGTACTTC. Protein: CASSFAVYIQYF. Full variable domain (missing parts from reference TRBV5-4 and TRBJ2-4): ETGVTQSPTHLIKTRGQQVTLRCSSQSGHNTVSWYQQALGQGPQFIFQYYREEENGRGNFPPRFSGLQFPNYSSELNVNALELDDSALYLCASSFAVYIQYFGAGTRLSVL.

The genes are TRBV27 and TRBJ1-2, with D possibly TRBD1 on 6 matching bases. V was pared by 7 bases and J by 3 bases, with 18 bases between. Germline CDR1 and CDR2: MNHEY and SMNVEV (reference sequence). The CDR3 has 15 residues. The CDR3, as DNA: TGTGCCAGCACCACAAGGGGACAAGGCGACTATGGCTACACCTTC. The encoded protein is CASTTRGQGDYGYTF.

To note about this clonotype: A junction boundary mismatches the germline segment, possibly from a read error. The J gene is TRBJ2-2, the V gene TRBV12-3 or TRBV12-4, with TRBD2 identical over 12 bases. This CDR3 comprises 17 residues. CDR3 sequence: CASSPRTSGAVTGERFF. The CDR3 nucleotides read TGTGCCAGCAGCCCCCGGACTAGCGGGGCGGTCACCGGGGAGCGGTTTTTT.